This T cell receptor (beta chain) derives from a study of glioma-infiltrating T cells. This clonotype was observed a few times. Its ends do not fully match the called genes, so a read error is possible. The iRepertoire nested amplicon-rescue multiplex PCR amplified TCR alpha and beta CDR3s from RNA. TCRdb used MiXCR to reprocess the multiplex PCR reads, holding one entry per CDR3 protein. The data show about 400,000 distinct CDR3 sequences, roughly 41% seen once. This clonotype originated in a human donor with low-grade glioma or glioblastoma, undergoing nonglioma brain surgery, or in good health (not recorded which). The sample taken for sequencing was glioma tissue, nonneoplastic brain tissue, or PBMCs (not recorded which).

The CDR3 loop reads CASSWTGQLSNQPKHF. The CDR3, as DNA: TGTGCCAGTAGTTGGACGGGGCAGCTGAGCAATCAGCCCAAGCATTTT. The chain links TRBV19 to TRBJ1-5, with a tentative D call TRBD1 (5 bases). Germline V gene data show CDR1 as LNHDA and CDR2 as SQIVND (reference sequence). The CDR3 is 16 residues long. The full variable domain, in which reference TRBV19 and TRBJ1-5 provide the parts outside the CDR3, is DGGITQSPKYLFRKEGQNVTLSCEQNLNHDAMYWYRQDPGQGLRLIYYSQIVNDFQKGDIAEGYSVSREKKESFPLTVTSAQKNPTAFYLCASSWTGQLSNQPKHFGDGTRLSIL.